This T cell receptor (beta chain) was profiled in a study of persistence of HIV-infected CD4 T cells. Study information: A median of 8 years of suppressive ART preceded sampling.

CDR3 length: 14 residues. V was pared by 4 bases and J by 5 bases, with 4 bases of the junction left unmatched. Germline lookup yields CDR1 SEHNR and CDR2 FQNEAQ (reference sequence). The immunoSEQ assay was version 4, run in survey mode. The method was immunoSEQ multiplex PCR; TCRdb's version includes in-frame clones alone and lacks a portion of them. The sample lists over 15,000 clones, 50% to 70% occurring once. The stimulus was an HIV-1 Gag 15-mer peptide pool, approximately 0.93 ug/peptide/mL. Sorting of responding CD4+ T cells relied on upregulated CD40 ligand together with CD69. Concerning this clone: The antigen is unknown.

The source was CD4+ T cells sorted from PBMCs after approximately 18-hour stimulation, collected from a patient who received antiretroviral therapy. The sequence derives from an adult woman with HIV who was CMV-seropositive. The chain employs TRBV7-9 and TRBJ2-2; the match to TRBD1 covers 7 bases. The CDR3 region is CASSSYRGTGELFF. In DNA, the CDR3 is TGTGCCAGCAGCTCGTACAGGGGAACCGGGGAGCTGTTTTTT.